The clone carrying this T cell receptor beta chain was found many times. The library tagged each cDNA molecule with unique molecular identifiers. Each CDR3 protein is one row after TCRdb ran MiXCR on the RACE reads. The sample lists 80,000 to 95,000 distinct CDR3 sequences; around 10% were seen once. Trimming removed 7 bases from V and 3 bases from J; junction bases left unmatched: 5. The CDR3 is 14 residues long. This sample is part of a study of human T cells and chemical hapten exposure. In the study overall: There were per-sample TCR yield variations, arising mainly from small pooled library volume differences.

Stated time point: patch test 1, 2 weeks after DPC sensitization. Treatment meaning: therapeutic diphenylcyclopropenone sensitization with weekly scalp DPC. V and J are TRBV12-3 or TRBV12-4 and TRBJ2-3; 9 bases map to TRBD1. The specimen was whole blood, collected in connection with sensitization to the hapten diphenylcyclopropenone (DPC). The source of this sequence is a woman aged 50 to 60 with alopecia areata. Some clones in this sample may be carry-over from other donors' samples. The CDR3 DNA reads TGTGCCAGCAAGTGGACAGGGGCGACAGATACGCAGTATTTT. Translation gives CASKWTGATDTQYF.